Following are 2 T cell receptor beta chains from one sample sequenced in a study of T cell repertoires in cytomegalovirus infection. TCRdb fed the reads into MiXCR, producing one record per CDR3 protein. This table holds some 450,000 distinct CDR3 sequences, roughly 30% found once. Material for sequencing was PBMCs. Every receptor here comes from a human donor in good health (CMV status not recorded). Some clones in this sample may be carry-over from other donors' samples.

The gene calls are TRBV7-8 and TRBJ1-3; D perhaps matches TRBD1 (5 bases). The CDR3 extends over 15 amino acids. The germline V and J ends were trimmed by 5 bases and 1 base, with 12 bases remaining between them. Germline loops: CDR1 SGHVS, CDR2 FQNEAQ. CDR3 bases: TGTGCCAGCAGCCTAAGACAGAAATCTGGAAACACCATATATTTT. It translates to CASSLRQKSGNTIYF.

This clonotype occurred many times. The J gene is TRBJ2-3, the V gene TRBV5-6, with D unclear. The V and J ends lost 2 bases and 4 bases respectively, with 5 bases between them. Germline CDR1 is SGHDT and CDR2 is YYEEEE. The CDR3 sequence is 12 residues long. This CDR3 is CASSLVSDTQYF. The CDR3 DNA sequence: TGTGCCAGCAGCTTAGTATCAGATACGCAGTATTTT.